The subject of this entry is one TCR beta chain. Antigen: not known. This record comes from a study of T cells in Graves' hyperthyroidism and ophthalmopathy. Study-level findings and limits: A 13 V-J signature model discriminated ophthalmopathy versus stable hyperthyroidism.

TCR beta CDR3 region amplification was performed from RNA transcripts. HTBI primers drove first-round RT-PCR of the TCR CDR3. In TCRdb, the multiplex PCR reads were re-called with MiXCR into one record per CDR3 protein. The data show under 350,000 distinct CDR3 sequences, with less than 30% seen just once and roughly a quarter held by the top ten. The CDR3 extends over 19 amino acids. The V gene end was trimmed by 5 bases and the J gene end by 8 bases; junction bases not matched to a gene: 20. CDR1 is SGHAT and CDR2 is FQNNGV in the germline V gene. Predating any ophthalmopathy symptoms, the blood sample was taken at first hyperthyroidism diagnosis.

This clonotype originated in a middle-aged man with Graves' hyperthyroidism that later progressed to Graves' ophthalmopathy. Material for sequencing was blood. This sequence joins TRBV11-2 and TRBJ2-4; 11 bases are a match to TRBD2. Here the CDR3 DNA reads TGTGCCAGCAGCCCTGACAGCATCGGACTAGCGGGTACCCCCGACATTCAGTACTTC. It specifies CASSPDSIGLAGTPDIQYF.